The present T cell receptor (beta chain) was sequenced within a study of blood T cells in healthy people across ages. In this sample, this clonotype turned up a few times. Through a sample-barcoded 5' primer and a J-beta primer mix, a second PCR was run for about 6 to 11 cycles. MiXCR was run by TCRdb on the 5' RACE reads, yielding one entry per CDR3 protein. Of roughly 800,000 distinct CDR3 sequences in the sample, approximately 24% were seen once. These data also formed part of another study, on T cells of mothers and their children.

Sequencing used blood. This TCR was sampled from a boy aged 10-17 years in good health.

The CDR3 nucleotides are TGTGCCAGCAGCTTAGCGCTCTCGGGCGCCGGGGAGCTGTTTTTT. Amino acid sequence: CASSLALSGAGELFF. The V gene is TRBV7-2, the J gene TRBJ2-2, with no clear D. The ends were cut back, 0 bases at V and 6 bases at J, with 11 bases in the middle. CDR3 length equals 15 residues. In germline, CDR1 is SGHTA, CDR2 FQGNSA.